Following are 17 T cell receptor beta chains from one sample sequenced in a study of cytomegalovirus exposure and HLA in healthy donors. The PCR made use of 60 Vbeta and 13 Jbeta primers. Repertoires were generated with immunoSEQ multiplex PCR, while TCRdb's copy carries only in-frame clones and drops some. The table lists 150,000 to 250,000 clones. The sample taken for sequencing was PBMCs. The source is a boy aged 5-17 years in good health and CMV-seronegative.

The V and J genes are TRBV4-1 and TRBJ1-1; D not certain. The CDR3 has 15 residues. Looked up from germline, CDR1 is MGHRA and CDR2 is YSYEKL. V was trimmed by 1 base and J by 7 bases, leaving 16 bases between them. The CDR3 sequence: CASSQVPGAGREAFF. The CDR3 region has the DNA TGCGCCAGCAGCCAAGTACCGGGAGCTGGACGTGAAGCTTTCTTT.

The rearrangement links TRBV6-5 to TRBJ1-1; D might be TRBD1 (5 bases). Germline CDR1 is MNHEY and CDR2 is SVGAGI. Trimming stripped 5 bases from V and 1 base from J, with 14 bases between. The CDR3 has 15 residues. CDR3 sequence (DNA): TGTGCCAGCAGTCCGGAGGGGTCCGGGAACACTGAAGCTTTCTTT. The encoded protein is CASSPEGSGNTEAFF.

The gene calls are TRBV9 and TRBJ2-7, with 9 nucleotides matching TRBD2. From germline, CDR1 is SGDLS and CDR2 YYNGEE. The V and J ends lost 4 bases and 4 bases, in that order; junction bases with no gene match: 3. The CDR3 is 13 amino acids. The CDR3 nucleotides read TGTGCCAGCAGCTTAGCGGGGGATTACGAGCAGTACTTC. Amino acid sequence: CASSLAGDYEQYF.

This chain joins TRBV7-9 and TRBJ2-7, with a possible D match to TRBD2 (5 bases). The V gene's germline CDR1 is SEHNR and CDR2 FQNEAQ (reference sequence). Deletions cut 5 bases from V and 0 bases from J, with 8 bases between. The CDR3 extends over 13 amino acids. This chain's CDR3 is CASSGRASYEQYF. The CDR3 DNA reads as TGTGCCAGCAGCGGGCGGGCCTCCTACGAGCAGTACTTC.

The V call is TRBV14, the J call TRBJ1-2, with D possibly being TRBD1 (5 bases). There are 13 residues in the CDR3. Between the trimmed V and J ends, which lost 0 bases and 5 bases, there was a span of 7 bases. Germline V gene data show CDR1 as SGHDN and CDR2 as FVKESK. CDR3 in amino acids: CASSQEWTYGYTF. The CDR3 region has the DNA TGTGCCAGCAGCCAAGAGTGGACATATGGCTACACCTTC.

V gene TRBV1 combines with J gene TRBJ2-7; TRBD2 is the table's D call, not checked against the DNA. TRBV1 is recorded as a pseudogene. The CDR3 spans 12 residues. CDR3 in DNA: TGCACCAGCAGCCAAGATTGGAGGGAAAGGGACTTC. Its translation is CTSSQDWRERDF.

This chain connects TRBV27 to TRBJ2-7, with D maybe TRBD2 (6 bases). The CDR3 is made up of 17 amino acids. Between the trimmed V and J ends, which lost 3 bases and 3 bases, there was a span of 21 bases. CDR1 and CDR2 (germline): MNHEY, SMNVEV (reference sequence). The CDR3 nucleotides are TGTGCCAGCAGTTTGAGTGGGCCTGAACTCGGGGGCTACGAGCAGTACTTC. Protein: CASSLSGPELGGYEQYF.

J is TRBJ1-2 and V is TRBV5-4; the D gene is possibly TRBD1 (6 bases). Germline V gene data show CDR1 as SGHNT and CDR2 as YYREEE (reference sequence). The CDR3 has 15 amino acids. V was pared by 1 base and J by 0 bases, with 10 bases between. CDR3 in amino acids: CASSLSQGSNYGYTF. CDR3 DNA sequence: TGTGCCAGCAGCTTGTCACAGGGTTCTAACTATGGCTACACCTTC.

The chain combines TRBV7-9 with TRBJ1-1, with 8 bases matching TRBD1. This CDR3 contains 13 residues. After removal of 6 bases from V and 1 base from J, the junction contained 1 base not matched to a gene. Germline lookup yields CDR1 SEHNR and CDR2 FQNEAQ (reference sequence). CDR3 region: CASRGQGNTEAFF. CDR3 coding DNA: TGTGCCAGCAGAGGACAGGGGAACACTGAAGCTTTCTTT. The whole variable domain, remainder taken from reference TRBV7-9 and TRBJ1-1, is DTGVSQNPRHKITKRGQNVTFRCDPISEHNRLYWYRQTLGQGPEFLTYFQNEAQLEKSRLLSDRFSAERPKGSFSTLEIQRTEQGDSAMYLCASRGQGNTEAFFGQGTRLTVV.

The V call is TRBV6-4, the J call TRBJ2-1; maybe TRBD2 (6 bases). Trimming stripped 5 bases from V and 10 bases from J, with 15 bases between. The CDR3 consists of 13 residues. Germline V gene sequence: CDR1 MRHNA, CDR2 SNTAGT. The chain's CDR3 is CASSPEGIREQFF. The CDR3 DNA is TGTGCCAGCAGTCCGGAGGGGATAAGGGAGCAGTTCTTC.

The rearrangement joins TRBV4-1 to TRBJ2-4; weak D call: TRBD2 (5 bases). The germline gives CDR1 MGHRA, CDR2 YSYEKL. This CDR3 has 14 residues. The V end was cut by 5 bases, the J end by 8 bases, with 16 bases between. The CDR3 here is CASSEIEGPDIQYF. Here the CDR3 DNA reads TGCGCCAGCAGCGAAATCGAGGGTCCGGACATTCAGTACTTC.

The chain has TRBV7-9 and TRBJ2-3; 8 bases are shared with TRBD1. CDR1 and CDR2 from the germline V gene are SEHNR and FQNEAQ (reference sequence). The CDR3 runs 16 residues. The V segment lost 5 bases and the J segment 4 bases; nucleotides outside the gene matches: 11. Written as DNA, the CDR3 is TGTGCCAGCAGCCAAACAGGGGGTCTAACCGCAGATACGCAGTATTTT. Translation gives CASSQTGGLTADTQYF.

The CDR3 sequence: CASSGTGTSYEQYF. Written as DNA, the CDR3 is TGTGCCAGCTCAGGGACAGGTACCTCCTACGAGCAGTACTTC. The chain joins TRBV18 to TRBJ2-7, with 8 bases aligning to TRBD1. Germline V gene lookup returns CDR1 KGHSH and CDR2 LQKENI. CDR3 length: 14 residues. J lost 0 bases, V lost 5 bases, and 3 bases had no gene match.

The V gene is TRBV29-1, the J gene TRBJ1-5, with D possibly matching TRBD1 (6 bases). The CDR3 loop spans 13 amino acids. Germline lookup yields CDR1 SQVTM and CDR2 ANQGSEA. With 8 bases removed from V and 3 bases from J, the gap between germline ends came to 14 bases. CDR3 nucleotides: TGCAGCACTCAGACAGGCTCCAATCAGCCCCAGCATTTT. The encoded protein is CSTQTGSNQPQHF.

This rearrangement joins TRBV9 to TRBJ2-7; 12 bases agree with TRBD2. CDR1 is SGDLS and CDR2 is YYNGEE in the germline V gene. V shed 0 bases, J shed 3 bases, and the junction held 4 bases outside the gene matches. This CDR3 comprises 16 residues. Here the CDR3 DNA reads TGTGCCAGCAGCGTAGGACTAGCGGGGGCTAACTACGAGCAGTACTTC. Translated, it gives CASSVGLAGANYEQYF.

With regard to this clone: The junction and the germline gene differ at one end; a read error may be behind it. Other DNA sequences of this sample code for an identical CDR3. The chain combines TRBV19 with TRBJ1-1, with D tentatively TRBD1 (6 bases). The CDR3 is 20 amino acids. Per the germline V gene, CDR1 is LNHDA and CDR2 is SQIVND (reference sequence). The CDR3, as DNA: TGTGCCAGTAGTATGGGCCCCGGAACAGGGAAGGGGTTGATGAACACTGAAGCCTTCTTT. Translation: CASSMGPGTGKGLMNTEAFF. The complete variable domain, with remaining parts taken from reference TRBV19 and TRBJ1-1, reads DGGITQSPKYLFRKEGQNVTLSCEQNLNHDAMYWYRQDPGQGLRLIYYSQIVNDFQKGDIAEGYSVSREKKESFPLTVTSAQKNPTAFYLCASSMGPGTGKGLMNTEAFFGQGTRLTVV.

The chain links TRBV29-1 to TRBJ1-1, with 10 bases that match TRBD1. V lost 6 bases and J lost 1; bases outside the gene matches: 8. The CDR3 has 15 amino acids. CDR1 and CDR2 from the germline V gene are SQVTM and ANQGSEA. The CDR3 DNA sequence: TGCAGCGTGGCCCGACAGGGGGCGTCGAACACTGAAGCTTTCTTT. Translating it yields CSVARQGASNTEAFF. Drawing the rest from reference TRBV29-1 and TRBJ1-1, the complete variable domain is SAVISQKPSRDICQRGTSLTIQCQVDSQVTMMFWYRQQPGQSLTLIATANQGSEATYESGFVIDKFPISRPNLTFSTLTVSNMSPEDSSIYLCSVARQGASNTEAFFGQGTRLTVV.